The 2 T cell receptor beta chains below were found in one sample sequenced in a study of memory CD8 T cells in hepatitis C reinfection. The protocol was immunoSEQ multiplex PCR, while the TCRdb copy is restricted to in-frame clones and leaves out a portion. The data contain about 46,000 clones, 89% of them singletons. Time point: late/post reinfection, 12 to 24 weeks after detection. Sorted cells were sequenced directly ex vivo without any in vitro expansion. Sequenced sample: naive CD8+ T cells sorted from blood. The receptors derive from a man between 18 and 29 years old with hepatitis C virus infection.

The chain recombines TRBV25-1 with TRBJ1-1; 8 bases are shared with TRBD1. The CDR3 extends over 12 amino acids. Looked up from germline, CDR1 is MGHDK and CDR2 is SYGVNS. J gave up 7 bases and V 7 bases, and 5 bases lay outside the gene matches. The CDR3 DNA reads TGTGCCAGCACTGACAGGGGCCTTGAAGCTTTCTTT. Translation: CASTDRGLEAFF.

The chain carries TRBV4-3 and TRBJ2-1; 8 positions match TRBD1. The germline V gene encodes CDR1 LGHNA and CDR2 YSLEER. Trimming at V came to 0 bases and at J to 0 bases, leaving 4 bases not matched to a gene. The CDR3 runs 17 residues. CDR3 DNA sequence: TGCGCCAGCAGCCAAGATTCCGACAGGGGCTCCTACAATGAGCAGTTCTTC. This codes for CASSQDSDRGSYNEQFF.